This T cell receptor (beta chain) was obtained from a study of blood T cell repertoires in COVID-19. Some clones are missing from TCRdb's copy, which holds only in-frame ones; the method was immunoSEQ multiplex PCR. The repertoire holds about 300,000 clones, with 75% to 90% as singletons. Germline V gives CDR1 LGHNT, CDR2 FRNRAP. The CDR3 extends over 13 amino acids. J lost 9 bases, V lost 6 bases, and 10 bases had no gene match. The TCR was taken from a man aged 25-40 years who had recovered from COVID-19. Sequencing was done on a sample of PBMCs or T cells enriched from blood (not recorded which). The J gene is TRBJ1-1, the V gene TRBV12-5, with 7 bases identical to TRBD1. This CDR3 is CASGGSGQAQAFF. The CDR3 nucleotides read TGTGCTAGTGGGGGAAGTGGACAGGCTCAAGCTTTCTTT. Combining the CDR3 with reference TRBV12-5 and TRBJ1-1 gives the whole variable domain DARVTQTPRHKVTEMGQEVTMRCQPILGHNTVFWYRQTMMQGLELLAYFRNRAPLDDSGMPKDRFSAEMPDATLATLKIQPSEPRDSAVYFCASGGSGQAQAFFGQGTRLTVV.